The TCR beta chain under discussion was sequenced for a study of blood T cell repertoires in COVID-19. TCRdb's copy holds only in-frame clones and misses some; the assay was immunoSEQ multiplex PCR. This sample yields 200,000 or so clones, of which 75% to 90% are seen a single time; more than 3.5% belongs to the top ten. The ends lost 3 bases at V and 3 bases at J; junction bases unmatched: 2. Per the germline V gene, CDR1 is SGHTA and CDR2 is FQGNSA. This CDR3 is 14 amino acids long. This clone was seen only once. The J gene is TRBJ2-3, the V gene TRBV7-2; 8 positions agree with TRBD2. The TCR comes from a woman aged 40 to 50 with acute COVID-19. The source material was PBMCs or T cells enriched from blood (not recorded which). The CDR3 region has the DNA TGTGCCAGCAGCTTTAGCGGGGATACAGATACGCAGTATTTT. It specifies CASSFSGDTDTQYF.